The source of this T cell receptor (beta chain) is a study of identical twins. CDR3 size: 14 residues. The germline CDR1 and CDR2 sequences are DFQATT and SNEGSKA (reference sequence). The junction had 7 bases not matched to a gene; V was cut back by 6 bases and J by 3 bases. TCRdb called the 5' RACE reads again in MiXCR, with one record for every CDR3 protein. The table includes 430,000 or so distinct CDR3 sequences, around 24% detected once. The table lists this clonotype with a few counts. These data also formed part of another study, on T cells expressing NK-cell markers.

The gene calls are TRBV20-1 and TRBJ2-1; 8 bases agree with TRBD1. Sequencing was done on a sample of CD4+ T cells sorted from blood. This clonotype originated in a woman aged 18-29 years in good health. This CDR3 is CSALPGTGYNEQFF. CDR3 DNA sequence: TGCAGTGCCCTACCCGGGACAGGCTACAATGAGCAGTTCTTC.